This TCR beta chain appears in the sequencing data of a study of T cells in localized non-small cell lung cancer. Points from the study as a whole: For the top 100 tumor clones, a median about 56 also appeared in adjacent lung. There was an association of higher blood T cell density with longer overall survival.

Trimming removed 0 bases from V and 3 bases from J, with 7 bases in between. The CDR3 consists of 13 residues. From germline, CDR1 is SGHKS and CDR2 YYEKEE (reference sequence). The data were produced by immunoSEQ multiplex PCR, yet TCRdb's version contains in-frame clones alone and is incomplete. Among 53,000 or so clones listed, roughly 83% were seen once. This clone was observed a single time. What it binds is unknown. The sequence was collected from a man aged 35 to 70 with stage III lung adenocarcinoma. Sequenced material: peripheral blood mononuclear cells, taken before any cancer treatment. The chain couples TRBV5-5 to TRBJ2-7; D unclear. The CDR3 protein is CASSLGHFYEQYF. The CDR3 DNA sequence: TGTGCCAGCAGCTTGGGCCACTTCTACGAGCAGTACTTC.